Below, 32 T cell receptor beta chains from the same sample are listed, as sequenced in a study of shared clonotypes between healthy human individuals. Here immunoSEQ multiplex PCR was the method, and the copy in TCRdb shows in-frame clones only, minus some. The sample lists around 550,000 clones, 90% to 95% occurring once. Naive CD8 cells lacked CD45RO and underwent positive selection for CCR7, leaving out terminally differentiated effector memory CD45RA+ cells. Sequencing was done on a sample of naive CD8+ T cells sorted from blood. The origin of the receptors is a woman in her thirties in good health.

The chain is built from TRBV28 and TRBJ2-1; 12 bases match TRBD2. This CDR3 is 16 amino acids long. Losses at the gene ends were 6 bases for V and 8 bases for J; bases not matched to a gene: 11. CDR1 is MDHEN, CDR2 SYDVKM, per germline. The CDR3 region is CASSSPRTSGNYEQFF. The CDR3 nucleotides are TGTGCCAGCAGCTCTCCCCGGACTAGCGGGAATTATGAGCAGTTCTTC.

The sample holds many counts of this clone. The rearrangement uses TRBV9 and TRBJ1-2; D not certain. In germline, CDR1 is SGDLS, CDR2 YYNGEE. V gave up 0 bases and J gave up 5 bases, with 8 bases separating them. The CDR3 contains 13 residues. The CDR3 loop reads CASSVEAGYGYTF. The CDR3 nucleotides are TGTGCCAGCAGCGTAGAGGCAGGATATGGCTACACCTTC.

V and J are TRBV4-1 and TRBJ2-5; D is ambiguous. CDR3 size: 15 residues. Germline V gene sequence: CDR1 MGHRA, CDR2 YSYEKL. Trimming stripped 0 bases from V and 5 bases from J, with 13 bases between. The CDR3 DNA sequence: TGCGCCAGCAGCCAAGATTTGACCCTAACTGAGACCCAGTACTTC. Residues: CASSQDLTLTETQYF.

This clone was picked up a small number of times. The rearrangement uses TRBV4-2 and TRBJ1-5; D is unresolved. This CDR3 has 17 residues. Germline CDR1 LGHNA, CDR2 YNFKEQ. V gave up 0 bases and J gave up 1 base, with 13 bases separating them. CDR3 nucleotide sequence: TGTGCCAGCAGCCAAGATTGGCCAGCGGGAAGCAATCAGCCCCAGCATTTT. It yields the protein CASSQDWPAGSNQPQHF.

This chain connects TRBV6-5 to TRBJ1-5; D is undetermined. Germline V gene data show CDR1 as MNHEY and CDR2 as SVGAGI. This CDR3 is built from 15 residues. Trimming left V 6 bases short and J 0 bases short, with 12 bases between. CDR3 DNA: TGTGCCAGCAGGGCGGTAACTTATAGCAATCAGCCCCAGCATTTT. Translating it yields CASRAVTYSNQPQHF.

The rearrangement joins TRBV2 to TRBJ2-7, with D unclear. V lost 2 bases and J lost 3, with 8 bases in between. The CDR3 covers 13 residues. Germline V gene data show CDR1 as SNHLY and CDR2 as FYNNEI. The CDR3 nucleotides read TGTGCCAGCAGTGAACGCGATTTCTACGAGCAGTACTTC. Amino acid sequence: CASSERDFYEQYF.

V is TRBV9 and J is TRBJ1-1; 7 bases are a match to TRBD1. V gave up 2 bases and J gave up 5 bases; unmatched junction bases: 18. Germline-derived CDR1 and CDR2 are SGDLS and YYNGEE. The CDR3 has 18 residues. Here the CDR3 reads CASSVLPPDREGWTEAFF. In nucleotides, the CDR3 is TGTGCCAGCAGCGTGTTGCCGCCCGACAGGGAGGGGTGGACTGAAGCTTTCTTT. The whole variable domain, remainder taken from reference TRBV9 and TRBJ1-1, is DSGVTQTPKHLITATGQRVTLRCSPRSGDLSVYWYQQSLDQGLQFLIQYYNGEERAKGNILERFSAQQFPDLHSELNLSSLELGDSALYFCASSVLPPDREGWTEAFFGQGTRLTVV.

This clone came up once. CDR3 in amino acids: CALIAFSSYNEQFF. The CDR3 bases are TGTGCCCTGATAGCGTTTAGCTCCTACAATGAGCAGTTCTTC. V and J are TRBV7-2 and TRBJ2-1, with D possibly being TRBD2 (5 bases). The V end lost 11 bases, the J end lost 0 bases, and 14 bases lay between the germline ends. Per the germline V gene, CDR1 is SGHTA and CDR2 is FQGNSA. CDR3 size: 14 residues.

The chain carries TRBV28 and TRBJ2-1, with D unclear. Germline CDR1 MDHEN, CDR2 SYDVKM. Trimming shortened V by 4 bases and J by 2 bases, and 24 bases separated the two germline ends. The CDR3 totals 19 residues. This chain's CDR3 is CASSSPSTTSIRPYNEQFF. The CDR3 bases are TGTGCCAGCAGTTCCCCATCCACGACAAGCATAAGACCCTACAATGAGCAGTTCTTC.

This chain connects TRBV9 to TRBJ2-1, with 15 bases fitting TRBD2. Germline CDR1 is SGDLS and CDR2 is YYNGEE. V lost 0 bases and J lost 4; bases outside the gene matches: 17. The CDR3 length is 22 residues. CDR3: CASSVGPVGGLAGGLGYNEQFF. The DNA of the CDR3 is TGTGCCAGCAGCGTAGGTCCCGTAGGGGGACTAGCGGGAGGTCTAGGGTACAATGAGCAGTTCTTC.

This chain links TRBV5-1 with TRBJ2-1; D uncertain. Trimming removed 1 base at V and 5 bases at J, with 7 bases between. The CDR3 covers 13 residues. The V gene's germline CDR1 is SGHRS and CDR2 YFSETQ. The chain's CDR3 is CASSLWSHNEQFF. The CDR3 coding sequence is TGCGCCAGCAGCTTGTGGTCACACAATGAGCAGTTCTTC.

This clone has more than one count but fewer than ten. V usage is TRBV7-2 and J usage is TRBJ1-5; TRBD1 agrees at 9 bases. Germline V gene data show CDR1 as SGHTA and CDR2 as FQGNSA. The junction had 1 base not matched to a gene; V was cut back by 1 base and J by 6 bases. CDR3 size: 14 residues. The CDR3 spells CASSLGTGVQPQHF. DNA for the CDR3: TGTGCCAGCAGCTTAGGGACAGGGGTTCAGCCCCAGCATTTT.

Worth noting for this clone: In the same sample, other DNA sequences code for this CDR3. The chain is built from TRBV29-1 and TRBJ1-1; D remains unclear. Trimming left V 1 base short and J 4 bases short, with 4 bases between. The CDR3 has 11 residues. CDR1 SQVTM and CDR2 ANQGSEA come from the germline V gene. In DNA form, the CDR3 reads TGCAGCGTTGAAGGGGGCACTGAAGCTTTCTTT. Its translation: CSVEGGTEAFF.

V usage is TRBV27 and J usage is TRBJ1-6; 10 nucleotides line up with TRBD1. The CDR3 is 12 residues long. The junction had 1 base not matched to a gene; V was cut back by 8 bases and J by 9 bases. CDR1 and CDR2 (germline): MNHEY, SMNVEV (reference sequence). The CDR3 reads CASRQGASPLHF. Here the CDR3 DNA reads TGTGCCAGCCGACAGGGGGCTTCACCCCTCCACTTT.

The chain joins TRBV7-7 to TRBJ2-1; D is perhaps TRBD2 (6 bases). There are 13 residues in the CDR3. Germline CDR1 is SSHAT and CDR2 is FNYEAQ (reference sequence). Deletions cut 1 base from V and 9 bases from J, with 10 bases between. CDR3 loop: CASSLVDGGEQFF. The CDR3 nucleotides read TGTGCCAGCAGCTTAGTGGACGGGGGTGAGCAGTTCTTC.

The chain is built from TRBV7-9 and TRBJ2-7, with D unresolved. With 4 bases removed from V and 4 bases from J, the gap between germline ends came to 11 bases. This CDR3 region has 13 residues. CDR1 is SEHNR, CDR2 FQNEAQ, per germline (reference sequence). CDR3 DNA sequence: TGTGCCAGCAGCTCGATAAATACTTACGAGCAGTACTTC. Its translation is CASSSINTYEQYF.

Remarks on this clone: Other DNA sequences in the same sample also yield this CDR3. This chain links TRBV2 with TRBJ1-1; no definite D call. The CDR3 loop spans 10 amino acids. V shed 6 bases and J shed 1 base, with 0 bases lying between them. Germline values: CDR1 SNHLY, CDR2 FYNNEI. The CDR3: CASRNTEAFF. The CDR3 region has the DNA TGTGCCAGCAGGAACACTGAAGCTTTCTTT. The full variable domain, completed using reference TRBV2 and TRBJ1-1, is EPEVTQTPSHQVTQMGQEVILRCVPISNHLYFYWYRQILGQKVEFLVSFYNNEISEKSEIFDDQFSVERPDGSNFTLKIRSTKLEDSAMYFCASRNTEAFFGQGTRLTVV.

V is TRBV4-1 and J is TRBJ2-1; D remains unclear. Germline V gene sequence: CDR1 MGHRA, CDR2 YSYEKL. Trimming removed 0 bases at V and 9 bases at J, with 9 bases between. The length of the CDR3 is 13 residues. The CDR3 bases are TGCGCCAGCAGCCAAGATCCCTCCCTTGAGCAGTTCTTC. Protein product: CASSQDPSLEQFF.

This chain links TRBV30 with TRBJ2-1; D possibly corresponds to TRBD2 (6 bases). The CDR3 is made up of 14 amino acids. The ends were cut back, 4 bases at V and 8 bases at J, with 18 bases in the middle. Germline V lookup: CDR1 GTSNPN, CDR2 SVGIG (reference sequence). The CDR3 region has the DNA TGTGCCTGGAAGATTGACGGGAGTTGGCATGAGCAGTTCTTC. It translates to CAWKIDGSWHEQFF.

The chain couples TRBV10-3 to TRBJ2-7, with 9 bases matching TRBD2. The germline V gene encodes CDR1 ENHRY and CDR2 SYGVKD. This CDR3 region has 19 residues. V was pared by 3 bases and J by 2 bases, with 17 bases of the junction left unmatched. CDR3 in DNA: TGTGCCATCAGTGAAGCCGGGGGCGGGAGGGCCGTAAGTCCCTACGAGCAGTACTTC. This gives the protein CAISEAGGGRAVSPYEQYF.

Here the CDR3 DNA reads TGTGCCAGCAGTTACAAGGGAATGGGAAACACCATATATTTT. It codes for CASSYKGMGNTIYF. The chain employs TRBV6-5 and TRBJ1-3; D is uncertain. Trimming took off 2 bases at V and 4 bases at J, with 9 bases between the two ends. The germline V gene encodes CDR1 MNHEY and CDR2 SVGAGI. The CDR3 extends over 14 amino acids.

The chain joins TRBV5-6 to TRBJ2-7; 13 bases are shared with TRBD2. The V gene end was trimmed by 2 bases and the J gene end by 5 bases; junction bases not matched to a gene: 7. The CDR3 length is 16 residues. Looked up from germline, CDR1 is SGHDT and CDR2 is YYEEEE. CDR3 coding DNA: TGTGCCAGCAGCTTCCCCCGGACTAGCGGGAGACACGAGCAGTACTTC. Translating gives CASSFPRTSGRHEQYF.

V and J are TRBV9 and TRBJ2-1, with D perhaps matching TRBD1 or TRBD2 (5 bases each). The CDR3 has 18 residues. Trimming took off 0 bases at V and 8 bases at J, with 24 bases between the two ends. Per germline, CDR1 SGDLS and CDR2 YYNGEE. The CDR3 is CASSVAKTDTPRVDEQFF. The CDR3 DNA reads TGTGCCAGCAGCGTAGCTAAAACGGACACCCCGAGGGTCGATGAGCAGTTCTTC.

For the CDR3, the DNA is TGTGCCAGCAGCGCAACCGGGACAGGGGTGAACGAGCAGTACTTC. Its translation is CASSATGTGVNEQYF. The chain is built from TRBV5-6 and TRBJ2-7; TRBD1 matches at 10 bases. Germline-derived CDR1 and CDR2 are SGHDT and YYEEEE. There are 15 residues in the CDR3. Trimming took 4 bases from V and 5 from J; bases not matched to a gene: 9.

This clone was counted a single time. The chain uses TRBV2 and TRBJ1-5; no clear D. The CDR3 contains 15 residues. The germline gives CDR1 SNHLY, CDR2 FYNNEI. Trimming took off 5 bases at V and 0 bases at J, with 11 bases between the two ends. The CDR3 bases are TGTGCCAGCAGTACAGAGAACTATAGCAATCAGCCCCAGCATTTT. This translates into CASSTENYSNQPQHF.

This clone was detected a few times. The chain couples TRBV16 to TRBJ1-2, with D possibly being TRBD1 (5 bases). CDR1 and CDR2 (germline): KGHSY, FQNENV. The V end was cut by 10 bases, the J end by 3 bases, with 9 bases between. The CDR3 contains 11 residues. The CDR3 nucleotides are TGTGCCATCGACAGCCACTATGGCTACACCTTC. Amino acids: CAIDSHYGYTF.

V is TRBV7-9 and J is TRBJ2-7; D is ambiguous. The germline gives CDR1 SEHNR, CDR2 FQNEAQ (reference sequence). The CDR3 is 11 residues long. Trimming removed 6 bases from V and 5 bases from J, with 8 bases in between. Written as DNA, the CDR3 is TGTGCCAGCAGGAACACAGACGAGCAGTACTTC. Translated: CASRNTDEQYF. The variable domain in full, completed from reference TRBV7-9 and TRBJ2-7, reads DTGVSQNPRHKITKRGQNVTFRCDPISEHNRLYWYRQTLGQGPEFLTYFQNEAQLEKSRLLSDRFSAERPKGSFSTLEIQRTEQGDSAMYLCASRNTDEQYFGPGTRLTVT.

The CDR3 loop reads CASSAGSGSKETQYF. For the CDR3, the DNA is TGTGCCAGCAGCGCCGGTAGCGGGAGTAAAGAGACCCAGTACTTC. The chain links TRBV9 to TRBJ2-5, with 9 bases fitting TRBD2. The germline gives CDR1 SGDLS, CDR2 YYNGEE. This CDR3 has 15 amino acids. With V trimmed by 3 bases and J by 3 bases, 6 bases remained unmatched. Combining the CDR3 with reference TRBV9 and TRBJ2-5 gives the whole variable domain DSGVTQTPKHLITATGQRVTLRCSPRSGDLSVYWYQQSLDQGLQFLIQYYNGEERAKGNILERFSAQQFPDLHSELNLSSLELGDSALYFCASSAGSGSKETQYFGPGTRLLVL.

The rearrangement links TRBV27 to TRBJ2-7, with 8 nucleotides matching TRBD2. Germline CDR1 and CDR2: MNHEY and SMNVEV (reference sequence). V dropped 0 bases and J dropped 1; count of bases not matched to a gene: 5. The CDR3 consists of 16 residues. CDR3 nucleotide sequence: TGTGCCAGCAGTTTATCAGCCGGGGGGGTTTCCTACGAGCAGTACTTC. Translation: CASSLSAGGVSYEQYF.

The CDR3 coding sequence is TGTGCCAGCAGCTTAGCGGGACTACCCTACGAGCAGTACTTC. Its protein is CASSLAGLPYEQYF. The chain has TRBV11-2 and TRBJ2-7, with TRBD2 identical over 7 bases. Germline V lookup: CDR1 SGHAT, CDR2 FQNNGV. J lost 2 bases, V lost 1 base, and 2 bases had no gene match. The CDR3 consists of 14 residues.

The V and J genes are TRBV28 and TRBJ2-1; D is unresolved. This CDR3 comprises 12 residues. Per the germline V gene, CDR1 is MDHEN and CDR2 is SYDVKM. V was trimmed by 5 bases and J by 5 bases, leaving 7 bases between them. The CDR3: CASSMPDNEQFF. CDR3 sequence (DNA): TGTGCCAGCAGTATGCCCGACAATGAGCAGTTCTTC.

The rearrangement uses TRBV4-1 and TRBJ2-3; D is ambiguous. This CDR3 spans 13 amino acids. Germline CDR1 MGHRA, CDR2 YSYEKL. Trimming pared 1 base from V and 4 bases from J, leaving 6 bases between. CDR3 sequence: CASSQAVADTQYF. The CDR3 DNA reads TGCGCCAGCAGCCAAGCGGTGGCAGATACGCAGTATTTT.